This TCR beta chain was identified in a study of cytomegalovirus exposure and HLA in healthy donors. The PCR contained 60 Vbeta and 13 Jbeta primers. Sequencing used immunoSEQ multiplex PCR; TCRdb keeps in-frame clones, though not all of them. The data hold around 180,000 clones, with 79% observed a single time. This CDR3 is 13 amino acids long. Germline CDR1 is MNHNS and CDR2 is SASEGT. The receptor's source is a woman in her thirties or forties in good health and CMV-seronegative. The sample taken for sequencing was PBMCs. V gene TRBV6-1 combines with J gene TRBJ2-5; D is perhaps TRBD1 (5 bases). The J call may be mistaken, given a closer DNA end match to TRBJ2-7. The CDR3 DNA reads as TGTGCCAGCAGTGGATTCGCAGGGTACGAGCAGTACTTC. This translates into CASSGFAGYEQYF.